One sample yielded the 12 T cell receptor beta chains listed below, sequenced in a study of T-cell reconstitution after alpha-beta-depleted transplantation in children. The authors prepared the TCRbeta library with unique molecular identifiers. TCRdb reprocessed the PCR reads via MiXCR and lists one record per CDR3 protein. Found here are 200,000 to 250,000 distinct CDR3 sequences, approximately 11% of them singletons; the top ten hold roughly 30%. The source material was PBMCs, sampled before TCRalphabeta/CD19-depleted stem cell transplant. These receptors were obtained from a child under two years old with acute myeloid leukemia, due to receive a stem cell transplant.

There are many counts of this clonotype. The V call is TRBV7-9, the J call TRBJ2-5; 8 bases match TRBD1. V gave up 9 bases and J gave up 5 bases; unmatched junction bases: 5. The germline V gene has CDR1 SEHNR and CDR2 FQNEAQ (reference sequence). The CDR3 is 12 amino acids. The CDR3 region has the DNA TGTGCCAGTGGACAGGGAAGGGAGACCCAGTACTTC. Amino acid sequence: CASGQGRETQYF.

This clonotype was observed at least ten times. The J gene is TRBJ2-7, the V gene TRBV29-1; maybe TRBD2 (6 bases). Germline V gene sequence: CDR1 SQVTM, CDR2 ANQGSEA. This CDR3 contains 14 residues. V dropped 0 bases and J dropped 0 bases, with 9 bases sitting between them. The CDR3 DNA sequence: TGCAGCGTTGAAGAGGGGGGATCCTCCTACGAGCAGTACTTC. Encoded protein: CSVEEGGSSYEQYF.

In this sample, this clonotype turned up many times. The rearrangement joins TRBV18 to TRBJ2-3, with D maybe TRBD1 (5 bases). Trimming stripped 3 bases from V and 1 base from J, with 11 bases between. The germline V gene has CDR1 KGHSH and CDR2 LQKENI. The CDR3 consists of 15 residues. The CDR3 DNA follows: TGTGCCAGCTCACCGGGGCAGGGCGGCACAGATACGCAGTATTTT. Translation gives CASSPGQGGTDTQYF.

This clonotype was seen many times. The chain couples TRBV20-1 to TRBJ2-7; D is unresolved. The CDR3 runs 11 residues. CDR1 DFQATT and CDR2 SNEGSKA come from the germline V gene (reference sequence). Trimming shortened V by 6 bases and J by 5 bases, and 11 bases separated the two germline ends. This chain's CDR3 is CSASSPNEQYF. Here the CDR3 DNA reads TGCAGTGCCTCGTCCCCCAACGAGCAGTACTTC.

In DNA, the CDR3 is TGTGCCAGCAGCAGGGACAGGTTTTCCTACGAGCAGTACTTC. It codes for CASSRDRFSYEQYF. This rearrangement joins TRBV6-1 to TRBJ2-7; 8 nucleotides agree with TRBD1. CDR1 and CDR2 from the germline V gene are MNHNS and SASEGT. The trim removed 6 bases at V and 1 base at J, leaving 5 bases unmatched. The CDR3 has 14 amino acids.

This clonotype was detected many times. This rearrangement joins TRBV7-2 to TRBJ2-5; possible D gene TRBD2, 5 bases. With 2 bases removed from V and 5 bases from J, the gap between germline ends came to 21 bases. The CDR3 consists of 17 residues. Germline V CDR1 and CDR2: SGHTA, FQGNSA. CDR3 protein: CASSLRTSPPSWETQYF. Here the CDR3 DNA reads TGTGCCAGCAGCTTACGTACTAGTCCCCCTAGTTGGGAGACCCAGTACTTC.

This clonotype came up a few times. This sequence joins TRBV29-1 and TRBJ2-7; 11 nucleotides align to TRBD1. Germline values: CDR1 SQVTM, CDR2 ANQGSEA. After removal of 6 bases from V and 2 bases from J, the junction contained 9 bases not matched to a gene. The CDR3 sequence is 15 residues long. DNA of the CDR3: TGCAGCGTGGCCGGGACAGGGGGTCGGACCTACGAGCAGTACTTC. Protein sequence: CSVAGTGGRTYEQYF.

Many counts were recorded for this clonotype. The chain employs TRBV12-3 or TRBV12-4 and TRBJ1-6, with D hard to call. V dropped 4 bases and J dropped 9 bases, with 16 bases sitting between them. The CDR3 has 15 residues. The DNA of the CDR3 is TGTGCCAGCAGTTCACGGCCGGGGAAAACTTCACCCCTCCACTTT. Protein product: CASSSRPGKTSPLHF.

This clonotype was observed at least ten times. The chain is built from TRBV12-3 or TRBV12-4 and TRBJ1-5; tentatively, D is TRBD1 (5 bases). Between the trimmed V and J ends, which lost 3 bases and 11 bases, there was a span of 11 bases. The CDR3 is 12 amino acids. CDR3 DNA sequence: TGTGCCAGCAGTTTTGTCCAGGGAGCCCAGCATTTT. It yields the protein CASSFVQGAQHF.

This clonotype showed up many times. CDR3 DNA sequence: TGCAGCGTTGGAGGGGATACCTACACCTTC. This gives the protein CSVGGDTYTF. The chain links TRBV29-1 to TRBJ1-2; TRBD1 is a possible D gene (5 bases). This CDR3 is built from 10 residues. The germline V and J ends were trimmed by 4 bases and 10 bases, with 10 bases remaining between them. Germline V CDR1 and CDR2: SQVTM, ANQGSEA. Variable domain in full (rest from reference TRBV29-1 and TRBJ1-2): SAVISQKPSRDICQRGTSLTIQCQVDSQVTMMFWYRQQPGQSLTLIATANQGSEATYESGFVIDKFPISRPNLTFSTLTVSNMSPEDSSIYLCSVGGDTYTFGSGTRLTVV.

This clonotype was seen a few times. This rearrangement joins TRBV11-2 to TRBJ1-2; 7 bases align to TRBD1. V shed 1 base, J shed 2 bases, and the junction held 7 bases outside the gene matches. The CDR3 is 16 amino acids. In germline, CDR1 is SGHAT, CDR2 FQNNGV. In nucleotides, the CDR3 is TGTGCCAGCAGCTTAGGACCGGGGGGACAGAACTATGGCTACACCTTC. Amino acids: CASSLGPGGQNYGYTF.

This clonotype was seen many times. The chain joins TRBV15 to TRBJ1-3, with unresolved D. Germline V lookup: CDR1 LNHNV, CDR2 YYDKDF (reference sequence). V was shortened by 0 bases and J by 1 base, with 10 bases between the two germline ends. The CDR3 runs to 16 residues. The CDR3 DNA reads TGTGCCACCAGCAGAGAGATCGGGCCGTCTGGAAACACCATATATTTT. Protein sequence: CATSREIGPSGNTIYF.